This section outlines one TCR beta chain sequence together with its context. Its specificity is unknown. Germline lookup yields CDR1 SGHAT and CDR2 FQNNGV. V was clipped by 5 bases and J by 8 bases, with 18 bases between them. CDR3 length: 14 residues. The data derive from a study of T cell responses to AZD1222 COVID-19 vaccine. Whole-study context: Both about-4-week and about-12-week second-dose recipients were combined. General observations from the study: Spike-specific TCR breadth and depth grew following two AZD1222 doses. Unmutated variant regions are reportedly targeted by nearly half of spike-specific TCRs.

Clones were sequenced by immunoSEQ multiplex PCR, and TCRdb holds only the in-frame ones, with some missing. The sample carries some 150,000 clones, around 94% recorded once. This TCR was recovered from an adult in good health. The gene calls are TRBV11-2 and TRBJ1-2; D possibly corresponds to TRBD1 (5 bases). This sample comprised peripheral blood, obtained on day 0 of AZD1222 vaccination. CDR3 in DNA: TGTGCCAGCAGCCCGATGAAGCAGGGCTGGGGCTACACCTTC. Protein: CASSPMKQGWGYTF.